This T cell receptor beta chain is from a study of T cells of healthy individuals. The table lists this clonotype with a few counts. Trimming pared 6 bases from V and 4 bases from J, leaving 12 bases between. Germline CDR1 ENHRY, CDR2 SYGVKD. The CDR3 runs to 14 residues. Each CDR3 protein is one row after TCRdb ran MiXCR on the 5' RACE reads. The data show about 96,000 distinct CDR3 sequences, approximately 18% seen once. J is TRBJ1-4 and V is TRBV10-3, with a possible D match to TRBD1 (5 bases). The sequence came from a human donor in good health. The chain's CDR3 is CAIRDIGRNEKLFF. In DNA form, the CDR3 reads TGTGCCATCAGGGACATTGGACGTAATGAAAAACTGTTTTTT.